This T cell receptor beta chain was identified in a study of PD-L1 blockade in urothelial cancer. This CDR3 has 14 amino acids. The germline gives CDR1 LNHNV, CDR2 YYDKDF (reference sequence). V was shortened by 0 bases and J by 3 bases, with 9 bases between the two germline ends. Assay used: immunoSEQ multiplex PCR; TCRdb lists only in-frame clones, some missing. The table includes 45,000 to 60,000 clones, 85% detected once. Time point given: pretreatment peripheral blood. Each patient gave between 1 and 8 samples, pretreatment and on-treatment. The chain joins TRBV15 to TRBJ2-7, with D possibly matching TRBD2 (5 bases). This material consisted of PBMCs, taken around atezolizumab (anti-PD-L1) treatment. This TCR came from a man aged 65 to 85 with urothelial cancer. CDR3 sequence reads: CATSRDPGIYEQYF. For the CDR3, the DNA is TGTGCCACCAGCAGAGATCCCGGGATCTACGAGCAGTACTTC. The full variable domain, rest sourced from reference TRBV15 and TRBJ2-7, is DAMVIQNPRYQVTQFGKPVTLSCSQTLNHNVMYWYQQKSSQAPKLLFHYYDKDFNNEADTPDNFQSRRPNTSFCFLDIRSPGLGDTAMYLCATSRDPGIYEQYFGPGTRLTVT.